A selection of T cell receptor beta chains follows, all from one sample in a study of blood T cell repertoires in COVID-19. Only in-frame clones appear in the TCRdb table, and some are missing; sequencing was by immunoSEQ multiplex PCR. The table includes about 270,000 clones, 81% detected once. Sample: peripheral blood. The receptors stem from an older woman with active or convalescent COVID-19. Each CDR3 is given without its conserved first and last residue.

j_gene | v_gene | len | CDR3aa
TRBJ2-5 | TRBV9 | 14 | ASSAQPAGGEETQY
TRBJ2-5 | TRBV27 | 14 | ASSSLRTGGDATQY
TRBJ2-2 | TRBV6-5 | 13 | ASILDGSGTGELF
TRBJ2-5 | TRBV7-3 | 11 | ASSLDNQETQY
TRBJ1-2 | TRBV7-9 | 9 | ASSLREGYT
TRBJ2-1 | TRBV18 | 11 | ASSSPGGGEQF
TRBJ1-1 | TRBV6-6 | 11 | AVSTGENTEAF
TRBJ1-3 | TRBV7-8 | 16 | ASSSNPSGGHSGNTIY
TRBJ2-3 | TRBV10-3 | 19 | AISESRGTSGARGSADTQY
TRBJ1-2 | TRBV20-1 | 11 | SASAGTGYGYT
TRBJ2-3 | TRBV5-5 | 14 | ASSLAIAGGTDTQY
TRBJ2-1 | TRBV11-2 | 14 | ASSLESAGGWNEQF
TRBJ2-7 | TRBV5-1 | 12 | ASGGDVFSYEQY
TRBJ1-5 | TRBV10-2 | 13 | ASRATGDGNQPQH
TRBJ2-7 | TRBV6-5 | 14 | ASSSEANAGGYEQY
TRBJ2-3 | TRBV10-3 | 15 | AISENAGGRGTDTQY
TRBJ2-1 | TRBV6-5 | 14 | ASSYLSGGGDNEQF
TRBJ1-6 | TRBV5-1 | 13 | ASSLYVYSNSPLH
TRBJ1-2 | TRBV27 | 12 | ASSLTGIPYGYT
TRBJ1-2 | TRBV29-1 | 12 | SVGGQGRSWGYT
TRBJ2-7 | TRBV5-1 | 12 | ASSFRDRDYEQY
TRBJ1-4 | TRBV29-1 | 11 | SVAEGTNEKLF
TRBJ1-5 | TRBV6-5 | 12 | ASSYEAGKQPQH
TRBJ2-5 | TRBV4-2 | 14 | ASSQVSVDFQETQY
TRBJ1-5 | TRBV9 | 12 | ASSVGSNNQPQH
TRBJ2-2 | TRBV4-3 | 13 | ASSQGRGNTGELF
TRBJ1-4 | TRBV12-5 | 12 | ASGPGHGNEKLF
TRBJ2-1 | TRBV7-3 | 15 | ASSLIPIGQGPNEQF
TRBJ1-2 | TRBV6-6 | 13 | ASSYGTGYDYGYT
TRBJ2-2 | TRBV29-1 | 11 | SVEDPYTGELF
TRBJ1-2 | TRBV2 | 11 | ASRGGRNYGYT
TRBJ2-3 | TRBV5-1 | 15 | ASSLWGSGESTDTQY
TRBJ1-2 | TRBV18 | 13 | ASSPGHPTNYGYT
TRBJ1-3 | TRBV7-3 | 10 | ASSPRSGPIY
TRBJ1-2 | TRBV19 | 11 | ASSRQGSYGYT
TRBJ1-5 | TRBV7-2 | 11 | ASSLIVLQPQH
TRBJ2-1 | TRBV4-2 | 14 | ASSQESTPAYNEQF
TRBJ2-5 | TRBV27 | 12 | ASSWDRGWETQY
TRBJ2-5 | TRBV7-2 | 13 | ASSLRGGVLETQY
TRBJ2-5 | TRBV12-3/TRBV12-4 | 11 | ASSLLYQETQY
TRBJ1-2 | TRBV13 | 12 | ASSFRDRAHGYT
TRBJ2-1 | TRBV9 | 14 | ASSPLTSGGYNEQF
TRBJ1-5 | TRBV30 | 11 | AWSWQGGQPQH
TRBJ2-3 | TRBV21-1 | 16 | ASTSGLAGMFSTDTQY
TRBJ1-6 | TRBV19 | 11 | ASSATGEAPLH
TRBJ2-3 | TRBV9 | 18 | ASSAATGTSGVESTDTQY
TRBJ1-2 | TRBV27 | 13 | ASSLRGAMDYGYT
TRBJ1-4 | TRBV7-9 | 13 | ASSLGGDQDRKLF
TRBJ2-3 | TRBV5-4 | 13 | ASSLGPSATDTQY
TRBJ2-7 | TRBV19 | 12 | ASSIFTGNDEQY
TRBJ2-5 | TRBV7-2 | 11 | ASSHRGQETQY
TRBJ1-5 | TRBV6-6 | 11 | ASNGALNQPQH
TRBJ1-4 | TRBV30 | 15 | ACAPGGGHPLSDKLF
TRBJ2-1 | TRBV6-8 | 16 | ASSYSRGHRGAYNEQF
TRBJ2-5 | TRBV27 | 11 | ASSLWRGETQY
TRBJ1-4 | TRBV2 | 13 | ASRPGQARSEKLF
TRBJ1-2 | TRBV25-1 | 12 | ASSDLTGIYGYT
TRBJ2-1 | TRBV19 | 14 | ASSWRLAGSYNEQF
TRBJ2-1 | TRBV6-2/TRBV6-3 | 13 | ASSFSGGDYREQF
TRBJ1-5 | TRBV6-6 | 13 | ASSWDREGTQPQH